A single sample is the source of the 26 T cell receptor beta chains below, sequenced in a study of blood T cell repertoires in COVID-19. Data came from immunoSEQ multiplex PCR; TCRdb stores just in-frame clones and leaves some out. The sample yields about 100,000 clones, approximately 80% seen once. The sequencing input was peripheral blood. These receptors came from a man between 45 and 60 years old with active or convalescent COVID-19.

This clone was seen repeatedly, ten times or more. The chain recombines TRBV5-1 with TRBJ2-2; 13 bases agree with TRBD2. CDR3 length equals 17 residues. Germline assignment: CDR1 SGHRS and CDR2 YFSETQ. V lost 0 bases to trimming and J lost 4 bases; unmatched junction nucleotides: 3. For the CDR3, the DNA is TGCGCCAGCAGCTTGGTACTAGCGGGAGGGGCCACCGGGGAGCTGTTTTTT. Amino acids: CASSLVLAGGATGELFF. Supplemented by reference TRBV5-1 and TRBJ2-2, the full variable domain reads KAGVTQTPRYLIKTRGQQVTLSCSPISGHRSVSWYQQTPGQGLQFLFEYFSETQRNKGNFPGRFSGRQFSNSRSEMNVSTLELGDSALYLCASSLVLAGGATGELFFGEGSRLTVL.

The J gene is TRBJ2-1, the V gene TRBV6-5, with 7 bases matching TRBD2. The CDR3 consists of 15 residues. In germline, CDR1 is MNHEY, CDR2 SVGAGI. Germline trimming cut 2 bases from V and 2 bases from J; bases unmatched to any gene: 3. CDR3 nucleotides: TGTGCCAGCAGTTACCAGCGGGACGCCTACAATGAGCAGTTCTTC. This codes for CASSYQRDAYNEQFF.

The CDR3 spells CASSLYGGGELFF. The CDR3 nucleotides read TGTGCCAGCAGCTTGTACGGGGGAGGGGAGCTGTTTTTT. The chain uses TRBV5-8 and TRBJ2-2; maybe TRBD2 (6 bases). There are 13 residues in the CDR3. Trimming left V 1 base short and J 8 bases short, with 9 bases between. Germline V gives CDR1 SGHTS, CDR2 YDEGEE.

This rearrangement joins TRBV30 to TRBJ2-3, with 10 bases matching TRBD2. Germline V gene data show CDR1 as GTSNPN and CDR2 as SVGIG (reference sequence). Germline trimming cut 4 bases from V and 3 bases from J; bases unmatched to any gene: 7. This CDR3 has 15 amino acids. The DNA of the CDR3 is TGTGCCTGGACTAGCGGGAGTGTTAATACAGATACGCAGTATTTT. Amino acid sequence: CAWTSGSVNTDTQYF.

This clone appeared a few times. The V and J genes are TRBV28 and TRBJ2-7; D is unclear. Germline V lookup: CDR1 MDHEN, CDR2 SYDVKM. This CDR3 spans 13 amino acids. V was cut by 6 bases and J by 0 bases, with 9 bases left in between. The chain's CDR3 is CASREHHSYEQYF. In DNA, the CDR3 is TGTGCCAGCAGAGAACACCACTCCTACGAGCAGTACTTC.

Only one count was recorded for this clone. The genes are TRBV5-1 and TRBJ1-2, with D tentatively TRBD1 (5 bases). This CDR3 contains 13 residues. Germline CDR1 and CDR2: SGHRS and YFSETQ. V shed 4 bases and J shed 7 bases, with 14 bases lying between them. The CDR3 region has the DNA TGCGCCAGCAGCCCCGGGACTGCCCCTGGCTACACCTTC. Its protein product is CASSPGTAPGYTF.

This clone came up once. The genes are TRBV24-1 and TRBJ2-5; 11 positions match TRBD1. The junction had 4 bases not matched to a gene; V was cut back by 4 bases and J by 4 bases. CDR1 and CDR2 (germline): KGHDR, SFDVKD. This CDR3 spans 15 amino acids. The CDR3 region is CATSETGTGGETQYF. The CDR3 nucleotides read TGTGCCACCAGTGAAACCGGGACAGGGGGAGAGACCCAGTACTTC.

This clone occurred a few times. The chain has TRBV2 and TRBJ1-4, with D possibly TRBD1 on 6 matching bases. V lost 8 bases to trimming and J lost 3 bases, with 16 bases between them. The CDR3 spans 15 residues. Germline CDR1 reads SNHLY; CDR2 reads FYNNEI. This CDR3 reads CASGGGPDPNEKLFF. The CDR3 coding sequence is TGTGCCAGCGGCGGGGGGCCGGACCCTAATGAAAAACTGTTTTTT.

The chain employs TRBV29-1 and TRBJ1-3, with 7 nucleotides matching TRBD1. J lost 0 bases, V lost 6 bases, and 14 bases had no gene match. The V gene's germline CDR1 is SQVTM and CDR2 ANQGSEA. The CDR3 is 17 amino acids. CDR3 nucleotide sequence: TGCAGCGTACGCCTACCTACAGGGGCTTCCTCTGGAAACACCATATATTTT. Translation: CSVRLPTGASSGNTIYF.

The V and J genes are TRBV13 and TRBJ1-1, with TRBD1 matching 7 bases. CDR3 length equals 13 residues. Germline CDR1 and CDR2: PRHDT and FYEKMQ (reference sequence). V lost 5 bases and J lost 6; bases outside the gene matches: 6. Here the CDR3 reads CASSPGQDPEAFF. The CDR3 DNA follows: TGTGCCAGCAGCCCTGGACAGGACCCTGAAGCTTTCTTT.

This chain's CDR3 is CASNREGPTGELFF. The CDR3 region has the DNA TGCGCCAGCAACCGGGAGGGCCCCACCGGGGAGCTGTTTTTT. J is TRBJ2-2 and V is TRBV5-1; TRBD2 matches at 8 bases. Germline CDR1 and CDR2: SGHRS and YFSETQ. This CDR3 comprises 14 residues. The junction had 5 bases not matched to a gene; V was cut back by 6 bases and J by 4 bases.

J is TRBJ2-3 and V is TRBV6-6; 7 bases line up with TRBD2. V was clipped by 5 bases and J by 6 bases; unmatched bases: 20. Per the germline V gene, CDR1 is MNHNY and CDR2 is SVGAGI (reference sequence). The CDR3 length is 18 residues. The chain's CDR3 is CASSPTFSSGAHSDTQYF. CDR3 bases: TGTGCCAGCAGTCCTACGTTTTCGAGCGGGGCCCACTCCGATACGCAGTATTTT.

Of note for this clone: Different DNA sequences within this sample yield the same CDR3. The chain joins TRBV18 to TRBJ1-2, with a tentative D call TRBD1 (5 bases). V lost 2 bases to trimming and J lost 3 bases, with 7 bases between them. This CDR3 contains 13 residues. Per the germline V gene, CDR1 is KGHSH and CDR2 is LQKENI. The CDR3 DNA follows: TGTGCCAGCTCACCAGGAGGGGACTATGGCTACACCTTC. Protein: CASSPGGDYGYTF. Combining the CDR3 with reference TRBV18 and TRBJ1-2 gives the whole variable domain NAGVMQNPRHLVRRRGQEARLRCSPMKGHSHVYWYRQLPEEGLKFMVYLQKENIIDESGMPKERFSAEFPKEGPSILRIQQVVRGDSAAYFCASSPGGDYGYTFGSGTRLTVV.

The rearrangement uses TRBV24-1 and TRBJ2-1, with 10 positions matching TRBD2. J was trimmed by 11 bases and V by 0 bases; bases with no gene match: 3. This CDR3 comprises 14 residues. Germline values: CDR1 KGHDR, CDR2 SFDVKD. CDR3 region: CATSDLVAGGKQFF. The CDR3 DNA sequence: TGTGCCACCAGTGATTTGGTAGCGGGAGGAAAGCAGTTCTTC.

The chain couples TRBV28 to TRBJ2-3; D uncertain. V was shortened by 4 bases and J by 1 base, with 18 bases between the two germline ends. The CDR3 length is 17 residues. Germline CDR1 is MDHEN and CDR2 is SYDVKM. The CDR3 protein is CASSSKYSGFRTDTQYF. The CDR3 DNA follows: TGTGCCAGCAGTTCAAAGTATTCAGGATTCCGCACAGATACGCAGTATTTT. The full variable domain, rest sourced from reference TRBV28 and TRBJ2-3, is DVKVTQSSRYLVKRTGEKVFLECVQDMDHENMFWYRQDPGLGLRLIYFSYDVKMKEKGDIPEGYSVSREKKERFSLILESASTNQTSMYLCASSSKYSGFRTDTQYFGPGTRLTVL.

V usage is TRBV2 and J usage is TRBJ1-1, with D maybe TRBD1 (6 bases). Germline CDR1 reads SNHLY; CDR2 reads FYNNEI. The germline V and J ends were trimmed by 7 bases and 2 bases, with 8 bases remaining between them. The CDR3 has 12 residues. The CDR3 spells CASTGVNTEAFF. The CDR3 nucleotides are TGTGCCAGCACAGGGGTAAACACTGAAGCTTTCTTT.

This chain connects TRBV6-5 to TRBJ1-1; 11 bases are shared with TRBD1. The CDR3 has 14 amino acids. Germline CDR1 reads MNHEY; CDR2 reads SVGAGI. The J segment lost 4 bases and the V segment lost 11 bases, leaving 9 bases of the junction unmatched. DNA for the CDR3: TGTGCCGTTCAGGACAGGGGGCGGGCCACTGAAGCTTTCTTT. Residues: CAVQDRGRATEAFF.

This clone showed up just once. The DNA for the CDR3 is TGTGCCAGCTCACTGACCGGGACAGGGGCGGTGAATGGCTACACCTTC. Protein: CASSLTGTGAVNGYTF. The V gene is TRBV18, the J gene TRBJ1-2; 10 nucleotides line up with TRBD1. Germline lookup yields CDR1 KGHSH and CDR2 LQKENI. The CDR3 covers 16 residues. Unmatched junction bases numbered 11, after V lost 4 bases and J lost 6 bases.

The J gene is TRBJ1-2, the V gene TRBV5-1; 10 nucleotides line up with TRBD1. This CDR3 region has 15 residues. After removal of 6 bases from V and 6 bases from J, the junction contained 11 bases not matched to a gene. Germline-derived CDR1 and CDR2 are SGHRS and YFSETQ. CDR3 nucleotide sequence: TGCGCCAGCAAATCGACAGGGGGCGGTGAACATGGCTACACCTTC. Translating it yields CASKSTGGGEHGYTF.

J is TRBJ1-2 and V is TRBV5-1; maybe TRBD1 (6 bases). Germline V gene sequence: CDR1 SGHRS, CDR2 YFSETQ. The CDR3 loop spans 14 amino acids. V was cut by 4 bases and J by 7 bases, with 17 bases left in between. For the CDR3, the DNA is TGCGCCAGCAGCCTAGACAGGCCCAGCTTTGGCTACACCTTC. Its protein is CASSLDRPSFGYTF.

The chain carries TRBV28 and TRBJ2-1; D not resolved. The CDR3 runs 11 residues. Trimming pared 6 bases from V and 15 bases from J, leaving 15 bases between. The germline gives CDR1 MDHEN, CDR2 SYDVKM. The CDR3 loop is CASSRRVVWFF. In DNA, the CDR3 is TGTGCCAGCAGCCGACGGGTGGTATGGTTCTTC. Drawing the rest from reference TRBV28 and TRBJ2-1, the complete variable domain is DVKVTQSSRYLVKRTGEKVFLECVQDMDHENMFWYRQDPGLGLRLIYFSYDVKMKEKGDIPEGYSVSREKKERFSLILESASTNQTSMYLCASSRRVVWFFGPGTRLTVL.

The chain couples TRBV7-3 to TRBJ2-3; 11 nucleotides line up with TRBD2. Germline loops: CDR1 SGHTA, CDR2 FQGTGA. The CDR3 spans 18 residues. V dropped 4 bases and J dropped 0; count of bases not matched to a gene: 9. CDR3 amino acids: CASSSTGLADGSTDTQYF. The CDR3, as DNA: TGTGCCAGCAGCTCGACGGGACTAGCGGATGGTAGCACAGATACGCAGTATTTT.

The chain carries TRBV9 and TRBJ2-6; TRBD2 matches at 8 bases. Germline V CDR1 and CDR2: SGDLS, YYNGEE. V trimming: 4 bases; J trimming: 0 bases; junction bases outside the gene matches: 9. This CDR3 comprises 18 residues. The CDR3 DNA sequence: TGTGCCAGCAGCAACGGGAGGGGTGTACCCTCTGGGGCCAACGTCCTGACTTTC. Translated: CASSNGRGVPSGANVLTF. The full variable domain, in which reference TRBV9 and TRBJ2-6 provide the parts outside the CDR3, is DSGVTQTPKHLITATGQRVTLRCSPRSGDLSVYWYQQSLDQGLQFLIQYYNGEERAKGNILERFSAQQFPDLHSELNLSSLELGDSALYFCASSNGRGVPSGANVLTFGAGSRLTVL.

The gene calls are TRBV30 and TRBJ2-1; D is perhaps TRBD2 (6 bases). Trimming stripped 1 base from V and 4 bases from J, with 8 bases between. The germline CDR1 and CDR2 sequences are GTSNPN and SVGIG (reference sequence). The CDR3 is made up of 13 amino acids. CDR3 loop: CAWSGGVYNEQFF. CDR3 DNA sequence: TGTGCCTGGAGTGGCGGGGTATACAATGAGCAGTTCTTC.

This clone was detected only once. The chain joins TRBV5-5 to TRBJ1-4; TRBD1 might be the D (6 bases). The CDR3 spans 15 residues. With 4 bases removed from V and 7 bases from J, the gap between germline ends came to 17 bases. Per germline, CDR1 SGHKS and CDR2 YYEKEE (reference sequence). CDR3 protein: CASSRSGGLAEKLFF. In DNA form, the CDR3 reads TGTGCCAGCAGCCGAAGCGGGGGGCTGGCTGAAAAACTGTTTTTT.

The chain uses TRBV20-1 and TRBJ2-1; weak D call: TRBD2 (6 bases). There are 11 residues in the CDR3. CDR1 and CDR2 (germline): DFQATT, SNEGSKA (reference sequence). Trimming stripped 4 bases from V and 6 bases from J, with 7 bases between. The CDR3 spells CSANGGNEQFF. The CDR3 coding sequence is TGCAGTGCTAACGGGGGCAATGAGCAGTTCTTC.